This TCR beta chain appears in the sequencing data of a study of blood T cell repertoires in COVID-19. TCRdb's copy holds only in-frame clones and misses some; the assay was immunoSEQ multiplex PCR. The table records 91,000 or so clones, approximately 82% of them present only once. V lost 5 bases to trimming and J lost 5 bases; unmatched junction nucleotides: 11. CDR3 size: 16 residues. Per the germline V gene, CDR1 is MDHEN and CDR2 is SYDVKM. This clonotype was obtained from a middle-aged man with active or convalescent COVID-19. The chain couples TRBV28 to TRBJ2-5; 10 bases match TRBD1. The sequenced sample consisted of peripheral blood. The CDR3 spells CASSNSGTGVGETQYF. CDR3 nucleotides: TGTGCCAGCAGTAACTCCGGGACAGGGGTTGGTGAGACCCAGTACTTC.